The 6 T cell receptor beta chains below come from one sample, sequenced in a study of vaccination effects on CD4 cells after COVID-19. Within the ViraFEST assay, antigen-specific CD4+ T cells underwent expansion with viral peptide pools prior to sequencing. With about ten days of culture completed, CD4+ T cells were isolated. As their vaccination, participants received two doses of either BNT162b2 or mRNA-1273. The repertoire was sequenced with immunoSEQ multiplex PCR; TCRdb's copy has only in-frame clones and lacks some. This sample has 65,000 to 70,000 clones, with about 80% found just once. Their antigens are not known. The specimen was CD4+ T cells from PBMCs cultured with HCoV-OC43 spike peptides, collected after COVID-19 vaccination. Described subset: HCoV-OC43 spike overlapping peptide pool stimulation. The receptor set was obtained from a human donor who received a COVID-19 vaccine.

This clone was counted only a few times. CDR3 in amino acids: CASSPQLRVSNQPQHF. The CDR3 DNA reads as TGTGCCAGCAGCCCCCAATTGAGGGTTAGCAATCAGCCCCAGCATTTT. V and J are TRBV5-5 and TRBJ1-5, with D unresolved. The CDR3 has 16 amino acids. V lost 4 bases, J lost 0 bases, and 14 bases lay in between. The germline gives CDR1 SGHKS, CDR2 YYEKEE (reference sequence).

This clone was recorded a few times. The V gene is TRBV7-2, the J gene TRBJ1-2; D is undetermined. V was cut by 3 bases and J by 4 bases, with 6 bases left in between. Germline CDR1 SGHTA, CDR2 FQGNSA. The length of the CDR3 is 12 residues. The DNA of the CDR3 is TGTGCCAGCAGCTTCCAGACCTATGGCTACACCTTC. It yields the protein CASSFQTYGYTF.

The table lists this clone with a few counts. The rearrangement joins TRBV19 to TRBJ2-3; 8 bases fit TRBD2. The length of the CDR3 is 15 residues. The V segment lost 4 bases and the J segment 3 bases; nucleotides outside the gene matches: 6. The germline V gene has CDR1 LNHDA and CDR2 SQIVND (reference sequence). The CDR3 loop reads CASSTRSGVTDTQYF. The CDR3 nucleotides read TGTGCCAGTAGTACCCGTAGCGGGGTAACAGATACGCAGTATTTT.

The chain couples TRBV6-5 to TRBJ1-1; D is unclear. Germline values: CDR1 MNHEY, CDR2 SVGAGI. The CDR3 has 14 residues. Between the trimmed V and J ends, which lost 4 bases and 1 base, there was a span of 10 bases. This chain's CDR3 is CASSSRRQNTEAFF. DNA of the CDR3: TGTGCCAGCAGTTCTCGACGGCAGAACACTGAAGCTTTCTTT.

The CDR3 nucleotides read TGTGCCAGCAGCCTCGACAGGACATTCTCTGGAAACACCATATATTTT. This codes for CASSLDRTFSGNTIYF. The chain joins TRBV5-4 to TRBJ1-3, with D possibly matching TRBD1 (6 bases). Trimming shortened V by 4 bases and J by 0 bases, and 14 bases separated the two germline ends. CDR3 length: 16 residues. CDR1 is SGHNT and CDR2 is YYREEE in the germline V gene (reference sequence).

This chain connects TRBV11-2 to TRBJ1-1, with D unclear. V gave up 5 bases and J gave up 11 bases, with 18 bases separating them. CDR3 length: 13 residues. Looked up from germline, CDR1 is SGHAT and CDR2 is FQNNGV. For the CDR3, the DNA is TGTGCCAGCAGCGAAGGCCCCCTGTCAGGCGCTTTCTTT. Its protein is CASSEGPLSGAFF.